The 3 T cell receptor beta chains below all came from one sample that was sequenced in a study of blood T cell repertoires in COVID-19. Assay used: immunoSEQ multiplex PCR; TCRdb lists only in-frame clones, some missing. The table includes hundreds of thousands of clones, around four fifths detected once. What was sequenced was peripheral blood. The receptor source for this set is a woman over 75 with active or convalescent COVID-19.

This chain links TRBV2 with TRBJ2-2, with D maybe TRBD1 (5 bases). The V gene lost 10 bases and the J gene lost 0 bases, with 12 bases spanning the gap. CDR1 and CDR2 (germline): SNHLY, FYNNEI. The CDR3 is 14 amino acids. The DNA for the CDR3 is TGTGCCACCGCCCCGACAGCGAACACCGGGGAGCTGTTTTTT. This sequence encodes CATAPTANTGELFF. The variable domain in full, with the rest retrieved from reference TRBV2 and TRBJ2-2, is EPEVTQTPSHQVTQMGQEVILRCVPISNHLYFYWYRQILGQKVEFLVSFYNNEISEKSEIFDDQFSVERPDGSNFTLKIRSTKLEDSAMYFCATAPTANTGELFFGEGSRLTVL.

V gene TRBV6-5 combines with J gene TRBJ2-5; no clear D. The CDR3 totals 14 residues. V dropped 4 bases and J dropped 2 bases, with 11 bases sitting between them. Germline V gene sequence: CDR1 MNHEY, CDR2 SVGAGI. The CDR3 DNA follows: TGTGCCAGCAGTTCCCCCGGAGCGCAAGAGACCCAGTACTTC. Amino acids: CASSSPGAQETQYF.

The CDR3 coding sequence is TGTGCCAGCAGCCAAGAGGGCAGGTTGGGCTATGGCTACACCTTC. It encodes CASSQEGRLGYGYTF. This rearrangement joins TRBV3-1 (or the pseudogene TRBV3-2) to TRBJ1-2; D unresolved. Looked up from germline, CDR1 is LGHDT and CDR2 is YNNKEL (reference sequence). V lost 0 bases to trimming and J lost 4 bases, with 12 bases between them. This CDR3 spans 15 amino acids.